This TCR beta chain was identified in a study of CD8+ T cells in alopecia areata. Extraction and reverse transcription of RNA yielded cDNA as the sequencing template. This table comes from immunoSEQ multiplex PCR, and its TCRdb copy is limited to in-frame clones, with some not included. The sample holds 110,000 or so clones, approximately 61% seen once. Sorted populations comprised CD4+ and CD8+ T cells obtained from PBMCs. The V and J ends lost 1 base and 2 bases respectively, with 4 bases between them. The CDR3 contains 12 residues. CDR1 SGHDT and CDR2 YYEEEE come from the germline V gene. This receptor was taken from a human donor with alopecia areata. This chain uses TRBV5-6 with TRBJ2-7; no clear D gene. The sequenced sample consisted of NKG2D-low CD8+ T cells sorted from blood. CDR3 DNA sequence: TGTGCCAGCAGCTTGTCTCCCTACGAGCAGTACTTC. It is translated as CASSLSPYEQYF.